This entry lists 17 T cell receptor beta chains sequenced from one sample in a study of cytomegalovirus exposure and HLA in healthy donors. TCRdb's table, derived via immunoSEQ multiplex PCR, lists solely in-frame clones and lacks some. The sample lists some 90,000 clones; roughly 97% were seen once. Sequencing used PBMCs. The source of these receptors is a man in his late teens or twenties in good health and CMV-seronegative.

V usage is TRBV11-2 and J usage is TRBJ2-1; 9 positions agree with TRBD2. The CDR3 totals 16 residues. V gave up 3 bases and J gave up 3 bases; unmatched junction bases: 6. CDR1 is SGHAT and CDR2 is FQNNGV in the germline V gene. This CDR3 is CASSFGREGYYNEQFF. CDR3 sequence (DNA): TGTGCCAGCAGCTTTGGGCGGGAGGGGTACTACAATGAGCAGTTCTTC.

This chain joins TRBV11-2 and TRBJ2-2; the D gene is possibly TRBD1 (5 bases). Germline CDR1 reads SGHAT; CDR2 reads FQNNGV. The V gene lost 5 bases and the J gene lost 6 bases, with 16 bases spanning the gap. The CDR3 totals 15 residues. The CDR3 nucleotides are TGTGCCAGCAGCGCCGACTGGACATTCGCCGGGGAGCTGTTTTTT. It codes for CASSADWTFAGELFF.

The CDR3, as DNA: TGCGCCAGCACTCTGAGCGGGAGTTCCTACAATGAGCAGTTCTTC. Its translation is CASTLSGSSYNEQFF. This sequence joins TRBV4-1 and TRBJ2-1; the match to TRBD2 covers 8 bases. In germline, CDR1 is MGHRA, CDR2 YSYEKL. CDR3 length: 15 amino acids. Trimming took 7 bases from V and 1 from J; bases not matched to a gene: 6.

The chain has TRBV5-6 and TRBJ2-2; 12 bases align to TRBD2. V was clipped by 2 bases and J by 6 bases; unmatched bases: 5. CDR1 and CDR2 (germline): SGHDT, YYEEEE. This CDR3 contains 16 residues. The CDR3 bases are TGTGCCAGCAGCTTTGGGACTAGCGGGCGATCCGGGGAGCTGTTTTTT. It translates to CASSFGTSGRSGELFF.

The CDR3 loop reads CASSQDSPGLSNQPQHF. The CDR3 region has the DNA TGCGCCAGCAGCCAAGATTCACCTGGCTTGAGCAATCAGCCCCAGCATTTT. This rearrangement joins TRBV4-3 to TRBJ1-5; D is unclear. Trimming pared 0 bases from V and 1 base from J, leaving 13 bases between. Germline CDR1 LGHNA, CDR2 YSLEER. This CDR3 is built from 17 residues.

The chain employs TRBV7-2 and TRBJ1-1; the D gene is possibly TRBD1 (6 bases). CDR3 length: 13 residues. Trimming pared 5 bases from V and 1 base from J, leaving 8 bases between. The germline gives CDR1 SGHTA, CDR2 FQGNSA. CDR3 amino acids: CASSRQENTEAFF. The DNA for the CDR3 is TGTGCCAGCAGCCGACAGGAGAACACTGAAGCTTTCTTT. Complete variable domain (other parts from reference TRBV7-2 and TRBJ1-1): GAGVSQSPSNKVTEKGKDVELRCDPISGHTALYWYRQSLGQGLEFLIYFQGNSAPDKSGLPSDRFSAERTGGSVSTLTIQRTQQEDSAVYLCASSRQENTEAFFGQGTRLTVV.

The gene calls are TRBV5-1 and TRBJ2-3; a possible D gene is TRBD1 (6 bases). The germline CDR1 and CDR2 sequences are SGHRS and YFSETQ. Trimming removed 4 bases from V and 2 bases from J, with 17 bases in between. The CDR3 has 16 amino acids. The CDR3 nucleotides are TGCGCCAGCAGCCCTCTGGGGGCGCTGCACACAGATACGCAGTATTTT. It is translated as CASSPLGALHTDTQYF.

The chain combines TRBV19 with TRBJ2-1, with 10 nucleotides matching TRBD1. This CDR3 is built from 16 residues. Germline V gives CDR1 LNHDA, CDR2 SQIVND (reference sequence). V lost 5 bases and J lost 9; bases outside the gene matches: 13. The CDR3 region is CASSAPRTGGIGEQFF. The CDR3 nucleotides read TGTGCCAGTAGTGCCCCCCGGACAGGGGGTATAGGTGAGCAGTTCTTC.

CDR3 nucleotides: TGTGCCTGGACCACGGGAGACAGGGACTCTGGCTACACCTTC. This encodes CAWTTGDRDSGYTF. V gene TRBV30 combines with J gene TRBJ1-2, with 7 bases identical to TRBD1. In germline, CDR1 is GTSNPN, CDR2 SVGIG (reference sequence). The trim removed 4 bases at V and 7 bases at J, leaving 12 bases unmatched. The CDR3 contains 14 residues.

V is TRBV6-5 and J is TRBJ2-5; 8 bases map to TRBD1. V lost 6 bases to trimming and J lost 3 bases; unmatched junction nucleotides: 3. The CDR3 consists of 13 residues. Per germline, CDR1 MNHEY and CDR2 SVGAGI. CDR3 loop: CASRATGEETQYF. CDR3 bases: TGTGCCAGCAGAGCGACAGGGGAAGAGACCCAGTACTTC.

The table lists this clone with a count of one. The chain joins TRBV5-6 to TRBJ2-1; D remains ambiguous. V shed 0 bases and J shed 0 bases, with 19 bases lying between them. Germline loops: CDR1 SGHDT, CDR2 YYEEEE. There are 19 residues in the CDR3. CDR3 loop: CASSLGSLTRRYSYNEQFF. In DNA, the CDR3 is TGTGCCAGCAGCTTGGGCTCCCTAACTCGGCGGTACTCCTACAATGAGCAGTTCTTC. The full variable domain, completed using reference TRBV5-6 and TRBJ2-1, is DAGVTQSPTHLIKTRGQQVTLRCSPKSGHDTVSWYQQALGQGPQFIFQYYEEEERQRGNFPDRFSGHQFPNYSSELNVNALLLGDSALYLCASSLGSLTRRYSYNEQFFGPGTRLTVL.

The chain carries TRBV2 and TRBJ2-7, with TRBD2 matching 8 bases. The V segment lost 4 bases and the J segment 3 bases; nucleotides outside the gene matches: 5. The CDR3 consists of 14 residues. CDR1 and CDR2 (germline): SNHLY, FYNNEI. CDR3 coding DNA: TGTGCCAGCAGTGTAAGCGGGAGTGTCTACGAGCAGTACGTC. Translating it yields CASSVSGSVYEQYV.

V is TRBV11-2 and J is TRBJ2-7, with a weak D call TRBD1 (6 bases). Looked up from germline, CDR1 is SGHAT and CDR2 is FQNNGV. The V end lost 5 bases, the J end lost 2 bases, and 19 bases lay between the germline ends. This CDR3 comprises 16 residues. The CDR3 DNA sequence: TGTGCCAGCAGCCCGACGTGGGGGCCCAAACCCTACGAGCAGTACTTC. It translates to CASSPTWGPKPYEQYF.

The V call is TRBV9, the J call TRBJ2-3, with D possibly matching TRBD2 (7 bases). Trimming shortened V by 1 base and J by 5 bases, and 17 bases separated the two germline ends. Germline values: CDR1 SGDLS, CDR2 YYNGEE. The CDR3 extends over 16 amino acids. The DNA of the CDR3 is TGTGCCAGCAGCGTACGTTTAGGGAGGGACAAAGATACGCAGTATTTT. Its protein is CASSVRLGRDKDTQYF.

Comments on this clone: An end of the junction differs from the germline gene, which may be a read error. The chain couples TRBV7-7 to TRBJ2-5; perhaps TRBD2 as D (6 bases). This CDR3 comprises 15 residues. CDR1 SSHAT and CDR2 FNYEAQ come from the germline V gene (reference sequence). For the CDR3, the DNA is TGTGCTAGCAGCCCGCTCGGGGGTGACCAAGAGACCCAGTACTTC. This codes for CASSPLGGDQETQYF.

The chain combines TRBV5-1 with TRBJ1-2; TRBD1 agrees at 12 bases. V was pared by 4 bases and J by 8 bases, with 9 bases of the junction left unmatched. The CDR3 contains 15 residues. Germline V CDR1 and CDR2: SGHRS, YFSETQ. CDR3 nucleotides: TGCGCCAGCAGCGCCCCGGGACAGGGGGCAATCGGCTACACCTTC. It translates to CASSAPGQGAIGYTF.

V and J are TRBV19 and TRBJ1-5; D uncertain. The CDR3 spans 14 residues. CDR1 is LNHDA and CDR2 is SQIVND in the germline V gene (reference sequence). Trimming stripped 7 bases from V and 1 base from J, with 11 bases between. DNA for the CDR3: TGTGCCAGTAAGTTCCTTGAGAGCAATCAGCCCCAGCATTTT. Encoded protein: CASKFLESNQPQHF. Combining the CDR3 with reference TRBV19 and TRBJ1-5 gives the whole variable domain DGGITQSPKYLFRKEGQNVTLSCEQNLNHDAMYWYRQDPGQGLRLIYYSQIVNDFQKGDIAEGYSVSREKKESFPLTVTSAQKNPTAFYLCASKFLESNQPQHFGDGTRLSIL.